This TCR beta chain was captured in a study of blood T cells in healthy people across ages. A second PCR, run for about 7 to 12 cycles, used a sample-barcoded 5' primer plus a J-beta primer mix. TCRdb reprocessed the 5' RACE reads with MiXCR, giving one entry per CDR3 protein. In the table there are 550,000 to 700,000 distinct CDR3 sequences, roughly 29% of which are singletons. Between the trimmed V and J ends, which lost 3 bases and 6 bases, there was a span of 21 bases. This CDR3 has 16 residues. The origin of this receptor is an older woman in good health. The sequencing input was blood. The V call is TRBV12-3 or TRBV12-4, the J call TRBJ2-7, with a weak D call TRBD2 (6 bases). The chain's CDR3 is CASSLRSGQGGREQYF. The CDR3 nucleotides are TGTGCCAGCAGTTTGCGGTCGGGGCAGGGAGGTCGCGAGCAGTACTTC.